These T cell receptor beta chains were read from a single sample in a study of blood T cell repertoires in COVID-19. Clones were read by immunoSEQ multiplex PCR, and TCRdb kept only the in-frame ones, dropping some. The sample shows about 120,000 clones, 75% to 90% of them seen only once. The specimen was peripheral blood. These receptors originate from a woman aged 70-85 years with acute or convalescent COVID-19. The CDR3 runs from the conserved cysteine through the conserved F or W. The D gene is left open where the match is weak. Some rows have no size entry. The others give once, few or many, or a class for an expanded clone.

J gene | clone size | V gene | D gene | CDR3 DNA | CDR3 protein
TRBJ1-2 | . | TRBV28 | . | TGTGCCAGCAGCCCGAGTAACTATGGCTACACCTTC | CASSPSNYGYTF
TRBJ1-1 | . | TRBV2 | . | TGTGCCAGCAGCACAGAGAACACTGAAGCTTTCTTT | CASSTENTEAFF
TRBJ1-1 | . | TRBV7-3 | . | TGTGCCAGCAGCCCTCGAGGTGGGGGGATCGACACTGAAGCTTTCTTT | CASSPRGGGIDTEAFF
TRBJ2-5 | . | TRBV29-1 | TRBD2 | TGCAGCGTAAATGGACTAGCGGAGGAGACCCAGTACTTC | CSVNGLAEETQYF
TRBJ1-1 | . | TRBV10-3 | TRBD1 | TGTGCCATCAGCCAGGGGGCAGACACTGAAGCTTTCTTT | CAISQGADTEAFF
TRBJ2-7 | . | TRBV6-5 | TRBD1 | TGTGCCAGCAGGGTCTCCGGGACAGGGGGGTTGGGAAAGAAGTTC | CASRVSGTGGLGKKF
TRBJ1-5 | . | TRBV4-1 | . | TGCGCCAGCAGCCAGGGATTAACCTGGGGCCATCAGCCCCAGCATTTT | CASSQGLTWGHQPQHF
TRBJ2-1 | . | TRBV30 | . | TGTGCCTGGAGGGAGGGGGGGTACGAGCAGTTCTTC | CAWREGGYEQFF
TRBJ1-1 | . | TRBV5-1 | . | TGCGCCAGCAGCGAGGACACGATGAACACTGAAGCTTTCTTT | CASSEDTMNTEAFF
TRBJ1-6 | once | TRBV11-3 | . | TGTGCCAGCAGCTCCCGTCGGAATTCACCCCTCCACTTT | CASSSRRNSPLHF
TRBJ2-7 | . | TRBV10-3 | TRBD2 | TGTGCCATTTCCGGGACTAGTAACGAGCAGTACTTC | CAISGTSNEQYF
TRBJ1-2 | . | TRBV12-3/TRBV12-4 | . | TGTGCCAGCACTTCCGGGGTCTATGGCTACACCTTC | CASTSGVYGYTF
TRBJ2-5 | once | TRBV11-2 | TRBD1 | TGTGCCAGCAGCTTTATGGACAGGCAAGAGACCCAGTACTTC | CASSFMDRQETQYF
TRBJ2-1 | . | TRBV4-1 | . | TGCGCCAGCAGCCAAGATCCCCTAGCCTCCTACAATGAGCAGTTCTTC | CASSQDPLASYNEQFF
TRBJ1-6 | . | TRBV5-4 | TRBD1 | TGTGCCAGCAGCTTCATGGACAGGAAATATAATTCACCCCTCCACTTT | CASSFMDRKYNSPLHF
TRBJ2-7 | . | TRBV19 | . | TGTGCCAGTAGTACCCCAGGAAGGGGCAATACCTACGAGCAGTACTTC | CASSTPGRGNTYEQYF
TRBJ1-1 | . | TRBV5-1 | . | TGCGCCAGCAGCTTGTTGGGGGGAGCAGCCACTGAAGCTTTCTTT | CASSLLGGAATEAFF
TRBJ1-5 | . | TRBV6-5 | TRBD1 | TGTGCCAGCAGTTTTTCTCGGACAGGGGGGGGTCAGCCCCAGCATTTT | CASSFSRTGGGQPQHF
TRBJ2-2 | . | TRBV7-2 | TRBD2 | TGTGCCAGCAGCCCCCGACTAGCTCGCGCCGGGGAGCTGTTTTTT | CASSPRLARAGELFF
TRBJ2-7 | . | TRBV29-1 | TRBD1 | TGCAGCGTTAATCCGGGACAGGGTATTTACGAGCAGTACTTC | CSVNPGQGIYEQYF
TRBJ2-2 | . | TRBV6-6 | . | TGTGCCAGCACCCGGGGGTCCGGGGAGCTGTTTTTT | CASTRGSGELFF
TRBJ1-6 | . | TRBV6-5 | TRBD1 | TGTGCCAGCAAACAGGGGGCCTATAATTCACCCCTCCACTTT | CASKQGAYNSPLHF
TRBJ2-1 | . | TRBV6-6 | . | TGTGCCAGCAGTTACCCAGGTGTCAATGAGCAGTTCTTC | CASSYPGVNEQFF
TRBJ1-5 | once | TRBV7-9 | . | TGTGCCAGCAGCCGGAGCAATCAGCCCCAGCATTTT | CASSRSNQPQHF
TRBJ2-1 | . | TRBV5-1 | TRBD1 | TGCGCCAGCAGCACACAGGGGTTGAATGAGCAGTTCTTC | CASSTQGLNEQFF
TRBJ1-5 | many | TRBV6-5 | TRBD1 | TGTGCCAGCAGCCGAGGGACAGAGAGTCAGCCCCAGCATTTT | CASSRGTESQPQHF
TRBJ1-1 | . | TRBV3-1/TRBV3-2 | . | TGTGCCAGCAGAGAGGGCGGAACTGAAGCTTTCTTT | CASREGGTEAFF
TRBJ1-6 | . | TRBV5-8 | . | TGTGCCAGCTGGCCCCGAGGTAGGGCGGGCTCACCCCTCCACTTT | CASWPRGRAGSPLHF
TRBJ2-1 | few | TRBV7-9 | TRBD2 | TGTGCCAGCAGCCCGACCCAGGGAGCGGGGGGGTACAATGAGCAGTTCTTC | CASSPTQGAGGYNEQFF
TRBJ2-1 | . | TRBV25-1 | TRBD2 | TGTGCCAGCAGTGATAGCGGGGGGGCCCGGGAGCAGTTCTTC | CASSDSGGAREQFF
TRBJ2-1 | . | TRBV7-7 | . | TGTGCTAGCAGCTTAGCCGGGGGGCCAAATGAGCAGTTCTTC | CASSLAGGPNEQFF